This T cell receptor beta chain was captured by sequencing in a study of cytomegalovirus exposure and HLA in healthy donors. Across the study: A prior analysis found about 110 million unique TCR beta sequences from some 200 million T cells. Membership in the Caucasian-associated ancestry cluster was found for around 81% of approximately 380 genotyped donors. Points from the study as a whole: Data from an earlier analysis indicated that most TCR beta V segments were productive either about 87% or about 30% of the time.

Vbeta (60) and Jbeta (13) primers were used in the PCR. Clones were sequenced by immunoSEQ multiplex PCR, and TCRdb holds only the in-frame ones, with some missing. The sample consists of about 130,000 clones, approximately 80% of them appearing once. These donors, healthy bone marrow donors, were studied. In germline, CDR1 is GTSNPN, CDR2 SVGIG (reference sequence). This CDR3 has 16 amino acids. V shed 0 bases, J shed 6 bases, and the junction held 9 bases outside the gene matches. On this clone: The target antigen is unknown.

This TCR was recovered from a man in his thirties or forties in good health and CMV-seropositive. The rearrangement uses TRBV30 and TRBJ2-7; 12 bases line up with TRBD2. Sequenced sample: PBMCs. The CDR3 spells CAWSVTLAGGPSEQYF. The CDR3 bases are TGTGCCTGGAGTGTAACGCTAGCGGGGGGGCCCAGCGAGCAGTACTTC. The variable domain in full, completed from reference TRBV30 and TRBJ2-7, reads SQTIHQWPATLVQPVGSPLSLECTVEGTSNPNLYWYRQAAGRGLQLLFYSVGIGQISSEVPQNLSASRPQDRQFILSSKKLLLSDSGFYLCAWSVTLAGGPSEQYFGPGTRLTVT.